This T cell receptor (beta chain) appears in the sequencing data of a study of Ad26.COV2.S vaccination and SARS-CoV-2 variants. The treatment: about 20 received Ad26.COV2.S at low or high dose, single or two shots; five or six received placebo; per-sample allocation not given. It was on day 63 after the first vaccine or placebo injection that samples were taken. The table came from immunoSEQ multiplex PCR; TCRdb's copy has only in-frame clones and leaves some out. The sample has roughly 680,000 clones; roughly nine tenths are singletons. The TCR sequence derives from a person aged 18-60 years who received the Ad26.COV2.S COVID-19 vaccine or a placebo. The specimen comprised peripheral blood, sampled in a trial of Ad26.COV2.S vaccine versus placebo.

This CDR3 is CASSPPTGGPLKNIQYF. CDR3 in DNA: TGTGCCAGCTCACCTCCAACCGGGGGGCCCCTCAAAAACATTCAGTACTTC. The gene calls are TRBV18 and TRBJ2-4; perhaps TRBD2 as D (7 bases). V lost 3 bases to trimming and J lost 3 bases, with 18 bases between them. CDR3 length equals 17 residues. Germline-derived CDR1 and CDR2 are KGHSH and LQKENI.